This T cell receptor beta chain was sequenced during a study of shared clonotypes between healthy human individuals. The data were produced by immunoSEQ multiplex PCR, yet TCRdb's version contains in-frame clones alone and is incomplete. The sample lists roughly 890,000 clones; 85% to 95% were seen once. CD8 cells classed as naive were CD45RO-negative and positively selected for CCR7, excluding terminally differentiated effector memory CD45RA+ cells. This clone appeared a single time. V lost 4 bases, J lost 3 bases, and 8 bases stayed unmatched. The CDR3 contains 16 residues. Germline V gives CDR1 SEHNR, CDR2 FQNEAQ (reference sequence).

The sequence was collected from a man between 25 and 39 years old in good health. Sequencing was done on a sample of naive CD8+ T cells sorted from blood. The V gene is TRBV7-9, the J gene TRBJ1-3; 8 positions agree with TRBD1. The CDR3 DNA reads TGTGCCAGCAGCTATGAGGACAGGGTCCTTGGAAACACCATATATTTT. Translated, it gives CASSYEDRVLGNTIYF.